The present entry profiles one TCR beta chain with its context. This entry comes from a study of blood T cell repertoires in COVID-19. Turning to the study itself: Material from acute and convalescent COVID-19 was sourced from the United States, Italy and Spain. PBMCs, B-cell-depleted T cells, or T cells were the source of the cDNA or gDNA that made up the material.

Trimming left V 4 bases short and J 8 bases short, with 14 bases between. Germline CDR1 and CDR2: MNHEY and SVGAGI. This CDR3 is 13 amino acids long. Per the study methods: It was from reference gene primer amplification that nucleated cell counts were estimated. The method was immunoSEQ multiplex PCR; TCRdb's version includes in-frame clones alone and lacks a portion of them. The V and J calls and clone size are taken from that table; D and trimming were inferred from the DNA. This table holds roughly 360,000 clones, about 80% found once. Material for sequencing was peripheral blood. The chain joins TRBV6-5 to TRBJ1-2; D not resolved. This receptor was obtained from a human donor with acute or convalescent COVID-19. The donor label of this sample is uncertain. CDR3: CASSSGVRGGYTF. As DNA, the CDR3 is TGTGCCAGCAGTTCCGGAGTTCGGGGAGGCTACACCTTC.